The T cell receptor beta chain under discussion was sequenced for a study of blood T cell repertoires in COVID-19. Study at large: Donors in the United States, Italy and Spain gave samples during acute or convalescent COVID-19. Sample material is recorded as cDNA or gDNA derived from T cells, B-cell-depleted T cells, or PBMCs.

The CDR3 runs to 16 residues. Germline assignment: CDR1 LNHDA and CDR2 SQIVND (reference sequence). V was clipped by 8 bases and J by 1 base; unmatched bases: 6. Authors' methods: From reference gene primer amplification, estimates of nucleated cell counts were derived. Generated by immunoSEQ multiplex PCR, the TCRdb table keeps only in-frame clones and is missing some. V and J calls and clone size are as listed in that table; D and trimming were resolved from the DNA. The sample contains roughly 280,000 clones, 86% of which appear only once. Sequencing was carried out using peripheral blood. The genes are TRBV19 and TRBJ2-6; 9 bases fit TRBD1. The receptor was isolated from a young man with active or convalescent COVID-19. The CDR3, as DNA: TGTGCCAGTCGGGGGACAGGGAAGTCTGGGGCCAACGTCCTGACTTTC. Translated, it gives CASRGTGKSGANVLTF.